The T cell receptor (beta chain) under discussion was sequenced for a study of blood T cell repertoires in COVID-19. Original analysis: Estimation of nucleated cell counts relied on the amplification of reference gene primers. Measured with immunoSEQ multiplex PCR; TCRdb has only the in-frame clones, and not every one. From that table come the V and J calls and clone size; the DNA was used to work out D and trimming. This sample carries 390,000 or so clones, around 87% of them seen once, and the ten largest clones take 6.5%. CDR1 is SEHNR, CDR2 FQNEAQ, per germline (reference sequence). CDR3 length: 13 residues. V shed 2 bases and J shed 5 bases, with 9 bases lying between them.

The sequenced sample consisted of peripheral blood. This sequence originates from a man aged 18 to 29 with active or convalescent COVID-19. The chain uses TRBV7-9 and TRBJ1-1; D unresolved. DNA of the CDR3: TGTGCCAGCAGCTTATATGAGGCTACTGAAGCTTTCTTT. Amino acid sequence: CASSLYEATEAFF. The full variable domain, completed using reference TRBV7-9 and TRBJ1-1, is DTGVSQNPRHKITKRGQNVTFRCDPISEHNRLYWYRQTLGQGPEFLTYFQNEAQLEKSRLLSDRFSAERPKGSFSTLEIQRTEQGDSAMYLCASSLYEATEAFFGQGTRLTVV.